These T cell receptor beta chains were read from a single sample in a study of T cell changes during pregnancy in multiple sclerosis. The data were produced by immunoSEQ multiplex PCR, yet TCRdb's version contains in-frame clones alone and is incomplete. This table has some 30,000 clones, about 89% appearing once. The specimen was CD8+ T cells from peripheral blood mononuclear cells, collected before pregnancy. These receptors came from a female donor with multiple sclerosis, enrolled in a pregnancy study. Both conserved end residues are part of each CDR3. A D gene is named only where the DNA matches it firmly. Only some rows state a clone size, as once, few, many or a class for expanded clones.

clone_size,j_call,v_call,d_call,cdr3_nt,cdr3_aa
-,TRBJ2-2,TRBV7-8,TRBD2,TGTGCCAGCAGCTTAGTGGGGGGGTCCGGGGAGCTGTTTTTT,CASSLVGGSGELFF
-,TRBJ2-7,TRBV4-1,-,TGCGCCAGCAGCCCACTGGCAGGGGTAAAGAGGGAGCAGTACTTC,CASSPLAGVKREQYF
few,TRBJ2-7,TRBV19,TRBD2,TGTGCCAGTAGTCCAATTAGCGGGGGGGCCTACGAGCAGTACTTC,CASSPISGGAYEQYF
once,TRBJ1-1,TRBV27,-,TGTGCCAGCAGTACGGGTTTCACTGAAGCTTTCTTT,CASSTGFTEAFF
-,TRBJ2-3,TRBV7-9,-,TGTGCCAGCAGCCAGGACTACCTCACAGATACGCAGTATTTT,CASSQDYLTDTQYF
-,TRBJ1-1,TRBV4-1,-,TGCGCCAGCAGCCTAGGGGACACTGAAGCTTTCTTT,CASSLGDTEAFF
-,TRBJ2-7,TRBV2,TRBD2,TGTGCCAGCAGTGGGATAGCTAGCGGGACGATTACCTACGAGCAGTACTTC,CASSGIASGTITYEQYF
-,TRBJ2-2,TRBV19,TRBD2,TGTGCCAGTAGTATTTCTACGGGAGGGTTATCCGGGGAGCTGTTTTTT,CASSISTGGLSGELFF
-,TRBJ2-1,TRBV10-3,-,TGTGCCATCAGTGGGACAGACAATGAGCAGTTCTTC,CAISGTDNEQFF
-,TRBJ1-1,TRBV30,TRBD1,TGTGCCCACACGGGGGACAGCTTCGCTGAAGCTTTCTTT,CAHTGDSFAEAFF
-,TRBJ1-2,TRBV7-9,-,TGTGCCAGCAGCTTAGGTTACGGTAACTATGGCTACACCTTC,CASSLGYGNYGYTF
-,TRBJ2-1,TRBV7-2,-,TGTGCCAGCAGCTTATCGCGGGGCTCTGCAAATGAGCAGTTCTTC,CASSLSRGSANEQFF
once,TRBJ2-3,TRBV27,-,TGTGCCAGCGCCCTTGGGGCAGGCACAGATACGCAGTATTTT,CASALGAGTDTQYF